The 27 T cell receptor beta chains presented below share a single source sample, sequenced in a study of blood T cells in healthy people across ages. A second PCR, run for roughly 6 to 11 cycles, used a sample-barcoded 5' primer plus a J-beta primer mix. TCRdb re-derived calls from the 5' RACE reads in MiXCR, one entry per CDR3 protein. In the table there are some 1,800,000 distinct CDR3 sequences, about 39% of which are singletons. Sequenced: blood. The receptors shown here come from a human donor in good health.

V gene TRBV7-8 combines with J gene TRBJ1-1, with 11 nucleotides matching TRBD1. This CDR3 has 16 amino acids. V dropped 1 base and J dropped 5; count of bases not matched to a gene: 6. The germline gives CDR1 SGHVS, CDR2 FQNEAQ. The CDR3 spells CASSLVGTGGNTEAFF. In DNA, the CDR3 is TGTGCCAGCAGCTTAGTCGGGACAGGGGGTAATACTGAAGCTTTCTTT.

In this sample, this clonotype turned up a few times. This rearrangement joins TRBV5-5 to TRBJ1-5, with 9 nucleotides matching TRBD1. CDR1 is SGHKS and CDR2 is YYEKEE in the germline V gene (reference sequence). This CDR3 region has 14 residues. V gave up 0 bases and J gave up 5 bases; unmatched junction bases: 0. This chain's CDR3 is CASSLGDRDQPQHF. The CDR3 DNA reads as TGTGCCAGCAGCTTGGGGGACAGGGATCAGCCCCAGCATTTT.

Many counts were recorded for this clonotype. The chain couples TRBV20-1 to TRBJ2-1; possible D gene TRBD1, 5 bases. The CDR3 spans 11 residues. Germline V gene data show CDR1 as DFQATT and CDR2 as SNEGSKA (reference sequence). The CDR3 protein is CTTDRYNEQFF. The CDR3 bases are TGCACCACCGACAGATACAATGAGCAGTTCTTC.

The genes are TRBV29-1 and TRBJ2-5; 7 bases fit TRBD2. The CDR3 totals 13 residues. V shed 7 bases and J 11 bases; nucleotides not matched to a gene: 16. Germline-derived CDR1 and CDR2 are SQVTM and ANQGSEA. The CDR3 nucleotides read TGCAGCGGGACACTAGCGATGGATAATGAGCAGTACTTC. Translating gives CSGTLAMDNEQYF.

The chain recombines TRBV19 with TRBJ2-1; 8 bases line up with TRBD1. J gave up 0 bases and V 11 bases, and 12 bases lay outside the gene matches. CDR1 is LNHDA, CDR2 SQIVND, per germline (reference sequence). The CDR3 contains 16 residues. The CDR3 sequence: CAGTFRDRSSYNEQFF. Written as DNA, the CDR3 is TGTGCCGGTACCTTCCGGGACAGGAGCTCCTACAATGAGCAGTTCTTC. Complete variable domain (other parts from reference TRBV19 and TRBJ2-1): DGGITQSPKYLFRKEGQNVTLSCEQNLNHDAMYWYRQDPGQGLRLIYYSQIVNDFQKGDIAEGYSVSREKKESFPLTVTSAQKNPTAFYLCAGTFRDRSSYNEQFFGPGTRLTVL.

This chain links TRBV7-9 with TRBJ1-5, with 7 bases that match TRBD1. The trim removed 4 bases at V and 3 bases at J, leaving 6 bases unmatched. CDR3 length: 15 residues. Per germline, CDR1 SEHNR and CDR2 FQNEAQ (reference sequence). The CDR3 protein is CASSSTGTVNQPQHF. The CDR3 DNA is TGTGCCAGCAGCTCTACCGGGACAGTCAATCAGCCCCAGCATTTT.

This clonotype was found a few times. V is TRBV5-1 and J is TRBJ1-1; 7 positions agree with TRBD1. V was pared by 4 bases and J by 2 bases, with 11 bases of the junction left unmatched. Germline loops: CDR1 SGHRS, CDR2 YFSETQ. This CDR3 spans 16 amino acids. CDR3 region: CASSRGTGATNTEAFF. DNA for the CDR3: TGCGCCAGCAGCCGGGGTACAGGGGCTACAAACACTGAAGCTTTCTTT.

This clonotype was counted a few times. This sequence joins TRBV6-4 and TRBJ1-2; D perhaps matches TRBD1 (6 bases). V lost 6 bases and J 0 bases, leaving 8 bases between the germline ends. Germline CDR1 and CDR2: MRHNA and SNTAGT. The CDR3 contains 13 residues. The DNA of the CDR3 is TGTGCCAGCAGGGACAGCACTAACTATGGCTACACCTTC. Its protein product is CASRDSTNYGYTF.

This chain joins TRBV4-1 and TRBJ2-1, with 12 bases lining up with TRBD2. CDR1 MGHRA and CDR2 YSYEKL come from the germline V gene. This CDR3 has 19 amino acids. Trimming at V came to 4 bases and at J to 4 bases, leaving 14 bases not matched to a gene. The DNA for the CDR3 is TGCGCCAGCAGCCCGAACCTCTTCGGACTAGCGGGGAGATACAATGAGCAGTTCTTC. Encoded protein: CASSPNLFGLAGRYNEQFF.

This clonotype was counted only a few times. The J gene is TRBJ2-7, the V gene TRBV4-1; D tentatively fits TRBD1 or TRBD2 (5 bases each). CDR3 length: 13 residues. The germline V gene has CDR1 MGHRA and CDR2 YSYEKL. Trimming took off 3 bases at V and 5 bases at J, with 11 bases between the two ends. The CDR3, as DNA: TGCGCCAGCAGCCATTATGGGGGTGACGAGCAGTACTTC. Protein: CASSHYGGDEQYF.

Note on this clonotype: One end of the junction varies from germline; a read error may be responsible. The V call is TRBV15, the J call TRBJ1-1; D uncertain. The CDR3 consists of 14 residues. From germline, CDR1 is LNHNV and CDR2 YYDKDF (reference sequence). CDR3 DNA sequence: TGTGCCGCCAGCAGACTCAAAGCGAACACTGAAGCTTTCTTT. Translating it yields CAASRLKANTEAFF.

The rearrangement uses TRBV7-9 and TRBJ1-2; D is perhaps TRBD1 (5 bases). From germline, CDR1 is SEHNR and CDR2 FQNEAQ (reference sequence). The CDR3 runs to 15 residues. V was clipped by 0 bases and J by 5 bases, with 13 bases between them. The CDR3 DNA reads TGTGCCAGCAGCTTAGCCGCGACAGTATATTATGGCTACACCTTC. Amino acids: CASSLAATVYYGYTF.

This sequence joins TRBV29-1 and TRBJ1-1; D is uncertain. The V end lost 3 bases, the J end lost 5 bases, and 10 bases lay between the germline ends. From germline, CDR1 is SQVTM and CDR2 ANQGSEA. CDR3 length: 12 residues. CDR3 residues: CSVDPYLTEAFF. The CDR3 DNA reads as TGCAGCGTTGATCCCTACCTGACTGAAGCTTTCTTT.

This clonotype turned up a few times. The chain carries TRBV20-1 and TRBJ2-5; D is unclear. Per the germline V gene, CDR1 is DFQATT and CDR2 is SNEGSKA (reference sequence). CDR3 size: 13 residues. Trimming cost V 6 bases and J 1 base, with 12 bases left between them. The CDR3 DNA reads TGCAGTGCCTTAAGGTACTTCCAAGAGACCCAGTACTTC. This encodes CSALRYFQETQYF.

The chain recombines TRBV12-3 or TRBV12-4 with TRBJ1-2; D is ambiguous. V dropped 5 bases and J dropped 8 bases, with 21 bases sitting between them. The CDR3 covers 15 residues. The CDR3 protein is CASSLTDISHAGYTF. The CDR3 region has the DNA TGTGCCAGCAGTCTGACCGACATTTCCCACGCCGGCTACACCTTC.

This chain uses TRBV27 with TRBJ2-4, with D possibly TRBD1 on 6 matching bases. The end of the DNA aligns better with TRBJ2-7, so the J call may be wrong. The CDR3 has 15 residues. CDR1 is MNHEY, CDR2 SMNVEV, per germline (reference sequence). The DNA for the CDR3 is TGTGCCAGCAGGGAAGGGACATCGTGGACCTACGAGCAGTACTTC. Translation gives CASREGTSWTYEQYF.

The CDR3 DNA reads TGCAGCGGAACGACGGCACAGATTGAGCAGTTCTTC. Translated, it gives CSGTTAQIEQFF. The J gene is TRBJ2-1, the V gene TRBV29-1; the D is unclear. V was pared by 7 bases and J by 9 bases, with 16 bases between. From germline, CDR1 is SQVTM and CDR2 ANQGSEA. The CDR3 spans 12 residues.

This clonotype was detected only a few times. The rearrangement joins TRBV20-1 to TRBJ2-7; 8 nucleotides match TRBD1. The CDR3 runs to 15 residues. The ends lost 0 bases at V and 6 bases at J; junction bases unmatched: 10. The V gene's germline CDR1 is DFQATT and CDR2 SNEGSKA (reference sequence). The CDR3, as DNA: TGCAGTGCTAGAGATGGCGCAGGGGGCCGTGGCGAGCAGTACTTC. Translating it yields CSARDGAGGRGEQYF.

This chain connects TRBV6-6 to TRBJ1-2, with D hard to call. V was pared by 6 bases and J by 8 bases, with 19 bases between. Germline-derived CDR1 and CDR2 are MNHNY and SVGAGI (reference sequence). This CDR3 is built from 14 residues. The CDR3 DNA sequence: TGTGCCAGCAGCCACACTGACACCAGAAGGGGCTACACCTTC. Encoded protein: CASSHTDTRRGYTF.

This chain links TRBV5-1 with TRBJ2-3; maybe TRBD1 (5 bases). CDR1 SGHRS and CDR2 YFSETQ come from the germline V gene. This CDR3 spans 15 amino acids. Trimming removed 0 bases at V and 6 bases at J, with 14 bases between. The CDR3 region is CASSLAQGPQDTQYF. The CDR3 region has the DNA TGCGCCAGCAGCTTGGCCCAGGGCCCCCAGGATACGCAGTATTTT.

This clonotype turned up a few times. The chain employs TRBV6-4 and TRBJ1-2; D might be TRBD1 (6 bases). V was cut by 6 bases and J by 4 bases, with 15 bases left in between. CDR3 length: 14 amino acids. Germline assignment: CDR1 MRHNA and CDR2 SNTAGT. DNA for the CDR3: TGTGCCAGCAGCCCACGGGTAGGGGGCTATGGCTACACCTTC. Its protein is CASSPRVGGYGYTF.

V and J are TRBV20-1 and TRBJ2-4; D possibly corresponds to TRBD1 (5 bases). V lost 6 bases, J lost 2 bases, and 17 bases lay in between. CDR3 size: 15 residues. Germline assignment: CDR1 DFQATT and CDR2 SNEGSKA (reference sequence). This chain's CDR3 is CSAVNLGVSKNIQYF. The CDR3 region has the DNA TGCAGTGCCGTAAACCTAGGGGTTTCCAAAAACATTCAGTACTTC.

On this clonotype itself: At one boundary the junction diverges from the germline segment, which might be a read error. The chain uses TRBV12-3 or TRBV12-4 and TRBJ1-5; 7 nucleotides line up with TRBD1. This CDR3 is 15 amino acids long. The CDR3 here is CASSFGQAENQPPHF. The CDR3 region has the DNA TGTGCCAGCAGTTTCGGACAGGCCGAAAATCAGCCCCCGCATTTT.

The chain has TRBV18 and TRBJ1-2; the match to TRBD1 covers 7 bases. The CDR3 extends over 15 amino acids. V gave up 3 bases and J gave up 0 bases; unmatched junction bases: 4. Germline assignment: CDR1 KGHSH and CDR2 LQKENI. In DNA, the CDR3 is TGTGCCAGCTCACCCACAGGGGAAGCTAACTATGGCTACACCTTC. Its protein is CASSPTGEANYGYTF.

This clonotype was counted many times. V and J are TRBV3-1 and TRBJ1-2; the D gene is possibly TRBD1 (6 bases). CDR3 length equals 14 residues. V gave up 6 bases and J gave up 1 base, with 12 bases separating them. Germline CDR1 reads LGHDT; CDR2 reads YNNKEL (reference sequence). Here the CDR3 reads CASRPYRDNYGYTF. The CDR3 DNA sequence: TGTGCCAGCAGACCGTACAGGGATAACTATGGCTACACCTTC.

V and J are TRBV7-2 and TRBJ1-3; 10 positions match TRBD1. The V and J ends lost 3 bases and 1 base, in that order; junction bases with no gene match: 9. Germline V gene lookup returns CDR1 SGHTA and CDR2 FQGNSA. The CDR3 is made up of 18 amino acids. CDR3 in amino acids: CASSLAHWGQGSGNTIYF. CDR3 sequence (DNA): TGTGCCAGCAGCTTGGCCCATTGGGGACAGGGGTCTGGAAACACCATATATTTT.

The chain carries TRBV12-3 or TRBV12-4 and TRBJ2-2; D not resolved. The CDR3 has 12 amino acids. Trimming removed 8 bases from V and 4 bases from J, with 8 bases in between. The chain's CDR3 is CASGLGTGELFF. The CDR3 nucleotides read TGTGCCAGCGGGCTAGGCACCGGGGAGCTGTTTTTT.